This is a list of T cell receptor beta chains from one sample in a study of blood T cell repertoires in COVID-19. The assay was immunoSEQ multiplex PCR, and TCRdb's table has in-frame clones only and misses some. The repertoire holds roughly 250,000 clones, roughly 90% seen once, with about 0.8% in the top ten. Sequenced sample: peripheral blood. These receptor sequences come from a man aged 30-40 years with acute or convalescent COVID-19. CDR3s include the opening cysteine and the closing phenylalanine or tryptophan. Each record gives: D gene, V gene, J gene, clone size, CDR3 DNA, CDR3 protein. D genes are given only for firm matches. Clone size is not always given. Where it is, it says once, few, many or a class for expanded clones.

>TRBD1|TRBV4-2|TRBJ1-5|NA
TGTGCCAGCAGCCCGGGACAGGGTTTGAGCAATCAGCCCCAGCATTTT
CASSPGQGLSNQPQHF
>NA|TRBV5-4|TRBJ1-2|NA
TGTGCCAGCAGCTTAACTGCTAACTATGGCTACACCTTC
CASSLTANYGYTF
>TRBD1|TRBV7-8|TRBJ1-5|few
TGTGCCAGCAGCTTAGGCAGACGACAGGGTCGTAGCAATCAGCCCCAGCATTTT
CASSLGRRQGRSNQPQHF
>NA|TRBV12-5|TRBJ2-7|NA
TGTGCTAGTGGTTTGGAGGGGCGAACCTACGAGCAGTACTTC
CASGLEGRTYEQYF
>NA|TRBV28|TRBJ2-7|NA
TGTGCCAGCAGTTTTTACAGCGAGCAGTACTTC
CASSFYSEQYF
>NA|TRBV12-3/TRBV12-4|TRBJ1-1|NA
TGTGCCAGCAGTTACAGGCCATGGGAAGCTTTCTTT
CASSYRPWEAFF
>NA|TRBV28|TRBJ1-2|NA
TGTGCCAGCAGTCAGAGGAGTGGCTACACCTTC
CASSQRSGYTF
>TRBD1|TRBV28|TRBJ1-4|NA
TGTGCTATAAGGAACAGGGGAGAAAAACTGTTTTTT
CAIRNRGEKLFF
>NA|TRBV11-3|TRBJ2-3|NA
TGTGCCAGCAGGGACAGCAGCACAGATACGCAGTATTTT
CASRDSSTDTQYF
>TRBD1|TRBV4-2|TRBJ2-7|NA
TGTGCCAGCAGCCAAGTTGGACAGGGAATTTACGAGCAGTACTTC
CASSQVGQGIYEQYF
>TRBD1|TRBV28|TRBJ1-3|NA
TGTGCCAGCAGGCCAAGGACAGGGGGACTTCGTAGAGTAAACACCATATATTTT
CASRPRTGGLRRVNTIYF
>NA|TRBV24-1|TRBJ1-5|NA
TGTGCCACCAGTGGCCTGGGGCTAAATCAGCCCCAGCATTTT
CATSGLGLNQPQHF
>NA|TRBV5-4|TRBJ2-1|NA
TGTGCCAGCAGCCCTGCGGGCGGGGGCTTCGTAAATGAGCAGTTCTTC
CASSPAGGGFVNEQFF
>TRBD1|TRBV9|TRBJ2-7|NA
TGTGCCAGCAGCGTAGGAACAGGGGCCTACGAGCAGTACTTC
CASSVGTGAYEQYF
>TRBD1|TRBV5-4|TRBJ1-2|NA
TGTGCCAGCAGCTCGCTGAGGGGTGACCGGTACGGACAGGGGGCGCGGGGCTACACCTTC
CASSSLRGDRYGQGARGYTF
>NA|TRBV2|TRBJ1-5|NA
TGTGCCAGCAACCCCGGGACTTGGGGTTCAGCCCAGCATTTT
CASNPGTWGSAQHF
>NA|TRBV14|TRBJ1-2|NA
TGTGCCAGCAGCCCGGGAGGTTTTTACTATGGCTACACCTTC
CASSPGGFYYGYTF
>NA|TRBV29-1|TRBJ1-1|NA
TGCAGCGTTGGACGGGGGACTGAAGCTTTCTTT
CSVGRGTEAFF
>TRBD1|TRBV19|TRBJ1-4|NA
TGTGCCAGTGCAGGGGGGCGGACTAATGAAAAACTGTTTTTT
CASAGGRTNEKLFF
>NA|TRBV28|TRBJ1-1|NA
TGTGCCAGCAGTTTCGAACAGTTGAACACTGAAGCTTTCTTT
CASSFEQLNTEAFF
>TRBD1|TRBV11-3|TRBJ1-3|NA
TGTGCCAGCAGCTCAGGGGGACAGGGTCTCGCTGGAAACACCATATATTTT
CASSSGGQGLAGNTIYF
>TRBD1|TRBV6-5|TRBJ2-7|NA
TGTGCCAGCAGGGGAGAGGACAGGGTCTACGAGCAGTACTTC
CASRGEDRVYEQYF
>NA|TRBV6-5|TRBJ1-5|NA
TGTGCCAGCAGTTACAAACAGGGAACAGGGCAGCCCCAGCATTTT
CASSYKQGTGQPQHF
>NA|TRBV6-5|TRBJ2-1|once
TGTGCCAGCGGGTATCAGGGACTTTCGGGTGAGCAGTTCTTC
CASGYQGLSGEQFF
>TRBD1|TRBV5-1|TRBJ1-1|NA
TGCGCCAGCAGCCCGACAGGGCTGAACACTGAAGCTTTCTTT
CASSPTGLNTEAFF
>TRBD1|TRBV6-5|TRBJ1-4|NA
TGTGCCAGCTCTGGACAGGGGAATGAAAAACTGTTTTTT
CASSGQGNEKLFF
>TRBD1|TRBV3-1/TRBV3-2|TRBJ1-1|NA
TGTGCCAGCAGCCCATCCGGACAGGGTTTCGCTGAAGCTTTCTTT
CASSPSGQGFAEAFF
>TRBD2|TRBV7-9|TRBJ2-7|NA
TGTGCCAGCAGCCGCGGGAGGGCCGGTTCCTACGAGCAGTACTTC
CASSRGRAGSYEQYF
>TRBD2|TRBV3-1/TRBV3-2|TRBJ2-1|NA
TGTGCCAGCAGCCGCCGACTAGCGGGAGGCAATGAGCAGTTCTTC
CASSRRLAGGNEQFF
>TRBD1|TRBV15|TRBJ1-1|NA
TGTGCCACCAGCAGACTAGACAGGGGAAACACTGAAGCTTTCTTT
CATSRLDRGNTEAFF
>NA|TRBV6-6|TRBJ1-5|NA
TGTGCCAGCAGTTCATCAGGGGCGCAGCAGCCCCAGCATTTT
CASSSSGAQQPQHF
>NA|TRBV13|TRBJ2-1|NA
TGTGCCAGCAGCCCCCTCGGAGGTAGCTTTTACAATGAGCAGTTCTTC
CASSPLGGSFYNEQFF
>TRBD1|TRBV19|TRBJ1-3|NA
TGTGCCAGTAGTATAGATCCCGACAGGGGCTCTGGAAACACCATATATTTT
CASSIDPDRGSGNTIYF
>TRBD1|TRBV6-4|TRBJ2-1|NA
TGTGCCAGCAGTCCACGGACAGGGGCCGATGAGCAGTTCTTC
CASSPRTGADEQFF
>NA|TRBV11-2|TRBJ2-1|NA
TGTGCCAGCAGCCCCCGTTCGGACTACCTAGATCGGGAGCAGTTCTTC
CASSPRSDYLDREQFF
>NA|TRBV7-2|TRBJ1-6|once
TGTGCCAGCAGCTTTGGACAGTATAATTCACCCCTCCACTTT
CASSFGQYNSPLHF
>NA|TRBV19|TRBJ2-1|NA
TGTGCCAGTAGTTGGGGGGGCTCCTATGAGCAGTTCTTC
CASSWGGSYEQFF
>NA|TRBV30|TRBJ2-7|NA
TGTGCCTGGCGGGGGTTCTCCTACGAGCAGTACTTC
CAWRGFSYEQYF
>NA|TRBV5-1|TRBJ2-5|NA
TGCGCCAGCAGCTTGCTGTCAGTCCAAGAGACCCAGTACTTC
CASSLLSVQETQYF
>TRBD1|TRBV19|TRBJ1-5|NA
TGTGCCAGTAGTGCGACAGGGGGGAATCAGCCCCAGCATTTT
CASSATGGNQPQHF
>TRBD1|TRBV15|TRBJ1-1|NA
TGTGCCACCAGCAGGACAGGGGGCCACCATGAAGCTTTCTTT
CATSRTGGHHEAFF
>NA|TRBV5-1|TRBJ1-1|once
TGCGCCAGCAGGGGGCCCCCCACGCACACTGAAGCTTTCTTT
CASRGPPTHTEAFF
>NA|TRBV9|TRBJ1-3|once
TGTGCCAGCAGCGGTGGTAGTATGACTGGAAACACCATATATTTT
CASSGGSMTGNTIYF
>NA|TRBV5-6|TRBJ1-3|NA
TGTGCCAGCAGCTCGGTGGTAATCCCTGGAAACACCATATATTTT
CASSSVVIPGNTIYF
>NA|TRBV7-9|TRBJ2-1|NA
TGTGCCAGCAGCCCCAAACTGGATGAGCAGTTCTTC
CASSPKLDEQFF
>TRBD1|TRBV19|TRBJ1-1|NA
TGTGCCAGTAGTATTCAGGGACAGGGCTTATCTGAAGCTTTCTTT
CASSIQGQGLSEAFF
>TRBD1|TRBV30|TRBJ1-4|once
TGTGCCTGGAGATTGACAGGGGTTGAAAAACTGTTTTTT
CAWRLTGVEKLFF
>TRBD1|TRBV15|TRBJ2-3|NA
TGTGCCACCAGCAGAGCGGGGGCAGGACAGGGAGATACGCAGTATTTT
CATSRAGAGQGDTQYF
>TRBD1|TRBV28|TRBJ2-3|NA
TGTGCCAGCAGTTTACGGACAGGGGTTAGCACAGATACGCAGTATTTT
CASSLRTGVSTDTQYF
>NA|TRBV7-3|TRBJ2-2|NA
TGTGCCAGCAGCCCGGGGGGCCTAGCGAGCACGCTAGGGGAGCTGTTTTTT
CASSPGGLASTLGELFF
>TRBD1|TRBV18|TRBJ2-1|NA
TGTGCCAGCTCACGAGGACAGGGGAGCAATGAGCAGTTCTTC
CASSRGQGSNEQFF
>TRBD1|TRBV11-3|TRBJ1-1|NA
TGTGCCAGCAGCTTGACCGGACAGGGTAACACTGAAGCTTTCTTT
CASSLTGQGNTEAFF
>TRBD1|TRBV6-2/TRBV6-3|TRBJ2-7|NA
TGTGCCAGCAGTTTCCACCGGACAGGGCCCAACTACGAGCAGTACTTC
CASSFHRTGPNYEQYF
>TRBD1|TRBV6-6|TRBJ1-6|NA
TGTGCCAGCAGCTTGACAGGGGGTAATAATTCACCCCTCCACTTT
CASSLTGGNNSPLHF
>NA|TRBV19|TRBJ2-2|few
TGTGCCAGTAGCGACGGCGGCAGGAACACCGGGGAGCTGTTTTTT
CASSDGGRNTGELFF
>TRBD2|TRBV19|TRBJ2-3|NA
TGTGCCAGTAGTATTAGGAACCTAGCGGGAGGAGGCACAGATACGCAGTATTTT
CASSIRNLAGGGTDTQYF
>TRBD1|TRBV5-1|TRBJ1-6|NA
TGCGCCAGCAGCTTGGGACAGGGGGGTTATAATTCACCCCTCCACTTT
CASSLGQGGYNSPLHF
>NA|TRBV5-1|TRBJ1-5|NA
TGCGCCAGCAGGACAGAGCTCAATCAGCCCCAGCATTTT
CASRTELNQPQHF
>TRBD1|TRBV5-4|TRBJ2-7|NA
TGTGCCAGCAGCTTGGAACAGGGGGCGGGTGAGCAGTACTTC
CASSLEQGAGEQYF
>NA|TRBV27|TRBJ1-6|NA
TGTGCCAGCAGTTTCGCCCTGGGCATCCATAATTCACCCCTCCACTTT
CASSFALGIHNSPLHF